This entry concerns a single TCR beta chain. Its target is unknown. The PCR contained 60 Vbeta and 13 Jbeta primers. Clones were sequenced by immunoSEQ multiplex PCR, and TCRdb holds only the in-frame ones, with some missing. The profile shows some 130,000 clones, 75% to 85% of them singletons. The sample belongs to a study of cytomegalovirus exposure and HLA in healthy donors. Across the whole study: Earlier, 100 million or so unique TCR beta sequences were recovered from approximately 180 million T cells by an analysis. Study-level findings and limits: HLA restriction was apparent for most CMV-associated TCR beta chains in a later analysis. The authors confirmed in vitro that a few CMV-associated chains were specific for CMV antigens. A later analysis reportedly identified an Asian-associated ancestry cluster as carrying fewer N-insertions than the approximately 670-donor mean.

Germline CDR1 reads SGHRS; CDR2 reads YFSETQ. J lost 1 base, V lost 4 bases, and 4 bases had no gene match. There are 15 residues in the CDR3. Sequenced material: PBMCs. The clonotype originates from a man aged 30 to 45 in good health and CMV-seronegative. The chain joins TRBV5-1 to TRBJ2-1; 8 positions match TRBD2. The CDR3 sequence is CASSRGGDSYNEQFF. CDR3 DNA: TGCGCCAGCAGCCGGGGGGGGGATTCCTACAATGAGCAGTTCTTC. Full variable domain (rest looked up from reference TRBV5-1 and TRBJ2-1): KAGVTQTPRYLIKTRGQQVTLSCSPISGHRSVSWYQQTPGQGLQFLFEYFSETQRNKGNFPGRFSGRQFSNSRSEMNVSTLELGDSALYLCASSRGGDSYNEQFFGPGTRLTVL.